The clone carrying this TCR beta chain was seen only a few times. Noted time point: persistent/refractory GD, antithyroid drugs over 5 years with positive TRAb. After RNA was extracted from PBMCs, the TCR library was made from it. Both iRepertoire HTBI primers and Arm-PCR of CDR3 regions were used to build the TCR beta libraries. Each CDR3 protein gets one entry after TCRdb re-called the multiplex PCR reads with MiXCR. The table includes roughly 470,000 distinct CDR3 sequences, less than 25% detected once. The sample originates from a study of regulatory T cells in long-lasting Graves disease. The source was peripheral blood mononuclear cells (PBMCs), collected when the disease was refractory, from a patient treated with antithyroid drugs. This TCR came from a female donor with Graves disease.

In DNA form, the CDR3 reads TGCAGTGCTAGAGAAACGGGGGCCAACGTCCTGACTTTC. Its translation is CSARETGANVLTF. This chain uses TRBV20-1 with TRBJ2-6; no firm D call. CDR1 and CDR2 from the germline V gene are DFQATT and SNEGSKA (reference sequence). V dropped 0 bases and J dropped 4 bases, with 4 bases sitting between them. The CDR3 totals 13 residues.